The source of this T cell receptor beta chain is a study of blood T cell repertoires in COVID-19. Turning to the study itself: Sites in the United States, Italy and Spain provided acute and convalescent COVID-19 samples. Sources were T cells, B-cell-depleted T cells, or PBMCs; the material itself was cDNA or gDNA.

The CDR3 is 13 residues long. Trimming stripped 4 bases from V and 5 bases from J, with 9 bases between. Germline CDR1 and CDR2: SGDLS and YYNGEE. In the source study's methods: For nucleated cells, counts were estimated from reference gene primer amplification. Produced via immunoSEQ multiplex PCR; TCRdb's table is partial and in-frame only. The V and J calls and clone size were taken over from that table, and D and trimming were inferred from the DNA. The sample lists just over 250,000 clones; around 87% were seen once. This sequence was found in a woman aged 45-59 years with acute or convalescent COVID-19. The chain recombines TRBV9 with TRBJ1-4; possible D gene TRBD1, 6 bases. The material sequenced was peripheral blood. CDR3 in amino acids: CASSTGQNEKLFF. In DNA form, the CDR3 reads TGTGCCAGCAGCACAGGACAGAATGAAAAACTGTTTTTT.